The clone carrying this T cell receptor beta chain was picked up many times. Antigen: not known. Graves' hyperthyroidism qualified as stable when ophthalmopathy did not progress within 18 months. Hyperthyroidism in the patients, aged 18 to 65, was newly diagnosed and under 2 months in duration. Source material for PBMCs was around 10 ml fresh peripheral blood. This entry is derived from a study of T cells in Graves' hyperthyroidism and ophthalmopathy. Findings of the study overall: It was a median about 7.1 months before onset that the model predicted ophthalmopathy.

With 1 base removed from V and 9 bases from J, the gap between germline ends came to 19 bases. CDR1 and CDR2 from the germline V gene are MNHEY and SVGAGI. This CDR3 comprises 17 residues. RNA transcripts were the template for amplifying TCR beta CDR3 regions. First-round RT-PCR targeting the TCR CDR3 was performed with the HTBI primer set. MiXCR was run by TCRdb on the multiplex PCR reads, yielding one entry per CDR3 protein. The sample includes fewer than 350,000 distinct CDR3 sequences, 18% seen only once; the top ten take approximately 54%. This TCR was sampled from a woman between 50 and 59 years old with Graves' hyperthyroidism. Sequencing was carried out using blood. The J gene is TRBJ1-6, the V gene TRBV6-5; D may be TRBD1 (5 bases). The DNA for the CDR3 is TGTGCCAGCAGTTACTTCCTATCGGAGATAGGGGCTTCACCCCTCCACTTT. Amino acid sequence: CASSYFLSEIGASPLHF.